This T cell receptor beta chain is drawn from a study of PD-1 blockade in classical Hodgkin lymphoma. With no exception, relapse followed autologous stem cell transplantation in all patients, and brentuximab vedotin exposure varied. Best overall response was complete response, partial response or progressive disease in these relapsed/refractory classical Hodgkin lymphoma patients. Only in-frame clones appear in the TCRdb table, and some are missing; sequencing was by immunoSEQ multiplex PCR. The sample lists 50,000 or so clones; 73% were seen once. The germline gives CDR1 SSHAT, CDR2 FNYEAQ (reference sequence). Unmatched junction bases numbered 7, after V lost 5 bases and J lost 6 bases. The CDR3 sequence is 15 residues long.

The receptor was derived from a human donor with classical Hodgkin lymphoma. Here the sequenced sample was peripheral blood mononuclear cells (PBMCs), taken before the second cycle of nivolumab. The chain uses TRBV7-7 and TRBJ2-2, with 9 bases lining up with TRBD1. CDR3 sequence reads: CASSPDRGGAGELFF. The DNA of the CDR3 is TGTGCCAGCAGCCCGGACAGGGGAGGTGCCGGGGAGCTGTTTTTT.